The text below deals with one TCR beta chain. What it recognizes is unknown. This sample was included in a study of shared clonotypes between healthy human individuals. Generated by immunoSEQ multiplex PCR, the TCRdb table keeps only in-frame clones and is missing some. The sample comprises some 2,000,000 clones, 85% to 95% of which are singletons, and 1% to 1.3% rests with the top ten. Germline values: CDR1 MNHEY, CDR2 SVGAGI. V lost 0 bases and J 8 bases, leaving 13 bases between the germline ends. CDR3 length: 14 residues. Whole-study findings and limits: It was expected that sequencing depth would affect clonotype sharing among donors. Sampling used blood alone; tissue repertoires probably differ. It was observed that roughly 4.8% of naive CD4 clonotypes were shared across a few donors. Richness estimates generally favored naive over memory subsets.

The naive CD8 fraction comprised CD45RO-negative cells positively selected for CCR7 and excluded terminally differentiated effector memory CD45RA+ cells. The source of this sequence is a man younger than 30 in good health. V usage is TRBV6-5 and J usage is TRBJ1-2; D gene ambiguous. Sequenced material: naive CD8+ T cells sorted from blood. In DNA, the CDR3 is TGTGCCAGCAGTTACTCGATCGGCGGCGGGGGCTACACCTTC. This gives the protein CASSYSIGGGGYTF.